The clone carrying this T cell receptor (beta chain) has at least ten counts. CDR3 length equals 14 residues. Trimming shortened V by 4 bases and J by 1 base, and 9 bases separated the two germline ends. Germline assignment: CDR1 SGHDT and CDR2 YYEEEE. The sample originates from a study of T-cell memory formation after mild COVID-19. TCRdb independently ran MiXCR on the 5' RACE reads; one entry per CDR3 protein. Of 390,000 or so distinct CDR3 sequences in the sample, approximately 15% were seen once. This sequence was found in a man younger than 35 who had mild COVID-19 (a few samples of this study predate the infection). Cell type and time point are not known. Sequenced material: PBMCs or a T cell subset sorted from them (not recorded which). This rearrangement joins TRBV5-6 to TRBJ1-5; possible D gene TRBD1, 5 bases. The chain's CDR3 is CASSTRQSNQPQHF. CDR3 bases: TGTGCCAGCAGCACCAGACAGAGCAATCAGCCCCAGCATTTT.